This passage covers 18 T cell receptor beta chains from one sample sequenced in a study of radiotherapy plus CTLA-4 blockade in lung cancer. Only in-frame clones appear in the TCRdb table, and some are missing; sequencing was by immunoSEQ multiplex PCR. Among around 70,000 clones listed, around four fifths were seen once. Sequenced here: peripheral blood, sampled from a patient treated with radiotherapy plus ipilimumab. These receptors all stem from a human donor with non-small cell lung cancer who had a partial response to radiotherapy plus ipilimumab.

The rearrangement links TRBV7-3 to TRBJ2-1; D remains ambiguous. Germline CDR1 and CDR2: SGHTA and FQGTGA. Trimming stripped 4 bases from V and 0 bases from J, with 13 bases between. The CDR3 loop spans 16 amino acids. The CDR3 here is CASSSYAELSYNEQFF. CDR3 DNA: TGTGCCAGCAGCTCCTACGCGGAACTCTCCTACAATGAGCAGTTCTTC. Drawing the rest from reference TRBV7-3 and TRBJ2-1, the complete variable domain is GAGVSQTPSNKVTEKGKYVELRCDPISGHTALYWYRQSLGQGPEFLIYFQGTGAADDSGLPNDRFFAVRPEGSVSTLKIQRTERGDSAVYLCASSSYAELSYNEQFFGPGTRLTVL.

The chain has TRBV6-6 and TRBJ2-5; the match to TRBD1 covers 7 bases. This CDR3 has 14 amino acids. J gave up 2 bases and V 2 bases, and 2 bases lay outside the gene matches. Germline-derived CDR1 and CDR2 are MNHNY and SVGAGI (reference sequence). Here the CDR3 DNA reads TGTGCCAGCAGTTACGGCAGGGGGCAAGAGACCCAGTACTTC. Translating gives CASSYGRGQETQYF.

The rearrangement joins TRBV28 to TRBJ2-7; 7 bases line up with TRBD1. CDR3 size: 15 residues. V gave up 7 bases and J gave up 2 bases; unmatched junction bases: 11. In germline, CDR1 is MDHEN, CDR2 SYDVKM. The CDR3 is CASIPGGKGTYEQYF. CDR3 in DNA: TGTGCCAGCATTCCAGGGGGAAAGGGGACCTACGAGCAGTACTTC.

V and J are TRBV28 and TRBJ1-5, with D possibly matching TRBD1 (5 bases). V was cut by 5 bases and J by 5 bases, with 25 bases left in between. From germline, CDR1 is MDHEN and CDR2 SYDVKM. There are 18 residues in the CDR3. The CDR3, as DNA: TGTGCCAGCAGTCTATCCCCAGGGTTAGGGTCTACGGATCAGCCCCAGCATTTT. It encodes CASSLSPGLGSTDQPQHF.

This chain connects TRBV27 to TRBJ1-2, with D possibly being TRBD1 (6 bases). Trimming left V 10 bases short and J 7 bases short, with 19 bases between. There are 13 residues in the CDR3. The germline V gene encodes CDR1 MNHEY and CDR2 SMNVEV (reference sequence). The CDR3 reads CATKQGPGGGYTF. In DNA form, the CDR3 reads TGTGCCACCAAACAGGGACCTGGCGGTGGCTACACCTTC.

The chain joins TRBV10-3 to TRBJ2-2; D possibly corresponds to TRBD1 (6 bases). The V gene lost 4 bases and the J gene lost 3 bases, with 15 bases spanning the gap. The CDR3 contains 16 residues. Germline loops: CDR1 ENHRY, CDR2 SYGVKD. The CDR3 protein is CAISAWAGDDTGELFF. The DNA of the CDR3 is TGTGCCATCAGTGCTTGGGCAGGGGATGACACCGGGGAGCTGTTTTTT.

J is TRBJ1-2 and V is TRBV6-1, with D unclear. CDR3 length: 14 residues. V was shortened by 1 base and J by 5 bases, with 11 bases between the two germline ends. The germline CDR1 and CDR2 sequences are MNHNS and SASEGT. This CDR3 reads CASSEDIFLYGYTF. The CDR3, as DNA: TGTGCCAGCAGTGAAGACATTTTCCTTTATGGCTACACCTTC.

In this sample, this clone turned up once. This chain connects TRBV5-1 to TRBJ1-1; no clear D. CDR3 length equals 13 residues. Between the trimmed V and J ends, which lost 2 bases and 2 bases, there was a span of 7 bases. CDR1 is SGHRS and CDR2 is YFSETQ in the germline V gene. The CDR3 sequence is CASSFSGNTEAFF. The CDR3, as DNA: TGCGCCAGCAGCTTCTCGGGAAACACTGAAGCTTTCTTT.

The V gene is TRBV2, the J gene TRBJ2-6; D is perhaps TRBD1 (6 bases). This CDR3 has 16 amino acids. Germline V gene lookup returns CDR1 SNHLY and CDR2 FYNNEI. V gave up 5 bases and J gave up 0 bases, with 11 bases separating them. The CDR3 DNA sequence: TGTGCCAGCAGTTCAGGGGCCCTCTCTGGGGCCAACGTCCTGACTTTC. Translation: CASSSGALSGANVLTF. Complete variable domain (other parts from reference TRBV2 and TRBJ2-6): EPEVTQTPSHQVTQMGQEVILRCVPISNHLYFYWYRQILGQKVEFLVSFYNNEISEKSEIFDDQFSVERPDGSNFTLKIRSTKLEDSAMYFCASSSGALSGANVLTFGAGSRLTVL.

This rearrangement joins TRBV21-1 to TRBJ2-2; TRBD2, the D gene given by the table, was not confirmed from the DNA. TRBV21-1 corresponds to a pseudogene. This CDR3 contains 15 residues. CDR3 coding DNA: TGTGCCGGAGAAAGGCGAGCGGGATCCACCGGGGAGCTGTTTTTT. Its protein is CAGERRAGSTGELFF.

The V gene is TRBV6-5, the J gene TRBJ1-1, with D perhaps TRBD1 (6 bases). The V end was cut by 5 bases, the J end by 10 bases, with 17 bases between. Per germline, CDR1 MNHEY and CDR2 SVGAGI. The CDR3 consists of 13 residues. Written as DNA, the CDR3 is TGTGCCAGCAGTACTACGTCAGGGGTTGTAGCTTTCTTT. Amino acid sequence: CASSTTSGVVAFF.

J is TRBJ2-4 and V is TRBV7-9, with 8 bases identical to TRBD1. This CDR3 region has 15 residues. Trimming at V came to 1 base and at J to 8 bases, leaving 7 bases not matched to a gene. Looked up from germline, CDR1 is SEHNR and CDR2 is FQNEAQ (reference sequence). The CDR3 reads CASSLDDRGMDIQYF. CDR3 sequence (DNA): TGTGCCAGCAGCTTAGACGACAGGGGCATGGACATTCAGTACTTC. Looking up the rest from reference TRBV7-9 and TRBJ2-4 gives the full variable domain: DTGVSQNPRHKITKRGQNVTFRCDPISEHNRLYWYRQTLGQGPEFLTYFQNEAQLEKSRLLSDRFSAERPKGSFSTLEIQRTEQGDSAMYLCASSLDDRGMDIQYFGAGTRLSVL.

By share, this clone counts as medium-sized. The V and J genes are TRBV10-3 and TRBJ2-1; 10 positions agree with TRBD2. The CDR3 covers 14 residues. V dropped 6 bases and J dropped 9; count of bases not matched to a gene: 8. Germline CDR1 ENHRY, CDR2 SYGVKD. The CDR3 sequence: CAIRGTSGIAEQFF. DNA of the CDR3: TGTGCCATCAGGGGAACTAGCGGGATCGCTGAGCAGTTCTTC.

The V and J genes are TRBV6-6 and TRBJ1-4, with a weak D call TRBD1 (6 bases). Germline loops: CDR1 MNHNY, CDR2 SVGAGI (reference sequence). The CDR3 totals 15 residues. Trimming left V 2 bases short and J 5 bases short, with 12 bases between. This CDR3 is CASSYLTGNNEKLFF. The CDR3 DNA is TGTGCCAGCAGTTACCTGACAGGTAACAATGAAAAACTGTTTTTT.

The chain recombines TRBV2 with TRBJ2-1, with 7 bases fitting TRBD1. V shed 5 bases, J shed 2 bases, and the junction held 12 bases outside the gene matches. The V gene's germline CDR1 is SNHLY and CDR2 FYNNEI. This CDR3 is built from 17 residues. The CDR3 DNA reads TGTGCCAGCAGTTCCCCACCGGGACAGAGAACCTACAATGAGCAGTTCTTC. It specifies CASSSPPGQRTYNEQFF. Together with reference TRBV2 and TRBJ2-1, the CDR3 gives the full variable domain: EPEVTQTPSHQVTQMGQEVILRCVPISNHLYFYWYRQILGQKVEFLVSFYNNEISEKSEIFDDQFSVERPDGSNFTLKIRSTKLEDSAMYFCASSSPPGQRTYNEQFFGPGTRLTVL.

CDR3 coding DNA: TGTGCCAGCTCGAAGGGGAGGGATGATACGCAGTATTTT. Amino acids: CASSKGRDDTQYF. This rearrangement joins TRBV7-3 to TRBJ2-3, with TRBD2 identical over 7 bases. This CDR3 is built from 13 residues. Unmatched junction bases numbered 8, after V lost 8 bases and J lost 6 bases. Germline CDR1 SGHTA, CDR2 FQGTGA.

This sequence joins TRBV28 and TRBJ1-2, with D unresolved. The CDR3 sequence is 14 residues long. With 2 bases removed from V and 2 bases from J, the gap between germline ends came to 9 bases. Germline values: CDR1 MDHEN, CDR2 SYDVKM. The CDR3 sequence is CASSLMGRNYGYTF. The CDR3 DNA reads TGTGCCAGCAGTTTAATGGGGAGAAACTATGGCTACACCTTC.

The gene calls are TRBV10-3 and TRBJ2-7; D is ambiguous. Trimming took off 2 bases at V and 3 bases at J, with 8 bases between the two ends. Germline loops: CDR1 ENHRY, CDR2 SYGVKD. The CDR3 is 13 amino acids. CDR3 sequence: CAISEQVSYEQYF. The CDR3 coding sequence is TGTGCCATCAGTGAGCAAGTTAGCTACGAGCAGTACTTC.